Following are 5 T cell receptor beta chains from one sample sequenced in a study of control samples from healthy donors and cancer patients. The data were produced by immunoSEQ multiplex PCR, yet TCRdb's version contains in-frame clones alone and is incomplete. The sample has about 100,000 clones, roughly 90% seen once. Sequencing input: blood. The receptors were gathered from a woman in her forties or fifties in good health.

V gene TRBV5-6 combines with J gene TRBJ2-3; D gene ambiguous. V lost 1 base and J 0 bases, leaving 6 bases between the germline ends. The germline CDR1 and CDR2 sequences are SGHDT and YYEEEE. This CDR3 region has 14 residues. In DNA, the CDR3 is TGTGCCAGCAGCTTGAGGCGGAGCACAGATACGCAGTATTTT. It specifies CASSLRRSTDTQYF.

The J gene is TRBJ2-5, the V gene TRBV18; no clear D. Trimming took 6 bases from V and 4 from J, leaving 9 bases between them. CDR3 length: 12 residues. Germline V CDR1 and CDR2: KGHSH, LQKENI. The CDR3 protein is CASSNPGETQYF. CDR3 DNA: TGTGCCAGCTCCAACCCGGGAGAGACCCAGTACTTC. The whole variable domain, filled in from reference TRBV18 and TRBJ2-5, reads NAGVMQNPRHLVRRRGQEARLRCSPMKGHSHVYWYRQLPEEGLKFMVYLQKENIIDESGMPKERFSAEFPKEGPSILRIQQVVRGDSAAYFCASSNPGETQYFGPGTRLLVL.

DNA of the CDR3: TGTGCCAGTAGTAACTTTGGGGGGAGCAATCAGCCCCAGCATTTT. This gives the protein CASSNFGGSNQPQHF. The chain couples TRBV19 to TRBJ1-5, with a tentative D call TRBD1 (5 bases). The CDR3 runs to 15 residues. Between the trimmed V and J ends, which lost 4 bases and 1 base, there was a span of 11 bases. CDR1 is LNHDA, CDR2 SQIVND, per germline (reference sequence).

The CDR3: CASSSRQGPNQPQHF. The CDR3 bases are TGTGCCAGCAGCTCAAGACAGGGTCCGAATCAGCCCCAGCATTTT. The chain links TRBV6-2 or TRBV6-3 to TRBJ1-5, with 7 bases identical to TRBD1. The CDR3 has 15 residues. V gave up 6 bases and J gave up 4 bases; unmatched junction bases: 9. The V gene's germline CDR1 is MNHEY and CDR2 SVGEGT.

The chain uses TRBV19 and TRBJ2-7, with 7 bases fitting TRBD2. Germline values: CDR1 LNHDA, CDR2 SQIVND (reference sequence). The CDR3 has 13 amino acids. J gave up 3 bases and V 5 bases, and 4 bases lay outside the gene matches. The CDR3 DNA follows: TGTGCCAGTAGTCTGCGGGAGAACTACGAGCAGTACTTC. The encoded protein is CASSLRENYEQYF.